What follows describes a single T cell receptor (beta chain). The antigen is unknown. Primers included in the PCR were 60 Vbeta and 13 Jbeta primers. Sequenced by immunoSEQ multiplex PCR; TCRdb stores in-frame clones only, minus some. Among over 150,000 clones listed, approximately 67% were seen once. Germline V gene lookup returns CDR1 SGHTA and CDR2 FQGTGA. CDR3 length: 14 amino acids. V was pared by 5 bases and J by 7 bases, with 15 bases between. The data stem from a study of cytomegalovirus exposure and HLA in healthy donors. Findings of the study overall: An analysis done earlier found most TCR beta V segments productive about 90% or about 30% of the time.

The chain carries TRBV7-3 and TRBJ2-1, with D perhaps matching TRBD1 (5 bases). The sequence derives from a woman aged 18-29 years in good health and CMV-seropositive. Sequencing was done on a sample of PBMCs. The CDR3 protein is CASSLRQLQNEQFF. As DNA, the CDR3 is TGTGCCAGCAGCCTCCGACAGTTACAGAATGAGCAGTTCTTC.